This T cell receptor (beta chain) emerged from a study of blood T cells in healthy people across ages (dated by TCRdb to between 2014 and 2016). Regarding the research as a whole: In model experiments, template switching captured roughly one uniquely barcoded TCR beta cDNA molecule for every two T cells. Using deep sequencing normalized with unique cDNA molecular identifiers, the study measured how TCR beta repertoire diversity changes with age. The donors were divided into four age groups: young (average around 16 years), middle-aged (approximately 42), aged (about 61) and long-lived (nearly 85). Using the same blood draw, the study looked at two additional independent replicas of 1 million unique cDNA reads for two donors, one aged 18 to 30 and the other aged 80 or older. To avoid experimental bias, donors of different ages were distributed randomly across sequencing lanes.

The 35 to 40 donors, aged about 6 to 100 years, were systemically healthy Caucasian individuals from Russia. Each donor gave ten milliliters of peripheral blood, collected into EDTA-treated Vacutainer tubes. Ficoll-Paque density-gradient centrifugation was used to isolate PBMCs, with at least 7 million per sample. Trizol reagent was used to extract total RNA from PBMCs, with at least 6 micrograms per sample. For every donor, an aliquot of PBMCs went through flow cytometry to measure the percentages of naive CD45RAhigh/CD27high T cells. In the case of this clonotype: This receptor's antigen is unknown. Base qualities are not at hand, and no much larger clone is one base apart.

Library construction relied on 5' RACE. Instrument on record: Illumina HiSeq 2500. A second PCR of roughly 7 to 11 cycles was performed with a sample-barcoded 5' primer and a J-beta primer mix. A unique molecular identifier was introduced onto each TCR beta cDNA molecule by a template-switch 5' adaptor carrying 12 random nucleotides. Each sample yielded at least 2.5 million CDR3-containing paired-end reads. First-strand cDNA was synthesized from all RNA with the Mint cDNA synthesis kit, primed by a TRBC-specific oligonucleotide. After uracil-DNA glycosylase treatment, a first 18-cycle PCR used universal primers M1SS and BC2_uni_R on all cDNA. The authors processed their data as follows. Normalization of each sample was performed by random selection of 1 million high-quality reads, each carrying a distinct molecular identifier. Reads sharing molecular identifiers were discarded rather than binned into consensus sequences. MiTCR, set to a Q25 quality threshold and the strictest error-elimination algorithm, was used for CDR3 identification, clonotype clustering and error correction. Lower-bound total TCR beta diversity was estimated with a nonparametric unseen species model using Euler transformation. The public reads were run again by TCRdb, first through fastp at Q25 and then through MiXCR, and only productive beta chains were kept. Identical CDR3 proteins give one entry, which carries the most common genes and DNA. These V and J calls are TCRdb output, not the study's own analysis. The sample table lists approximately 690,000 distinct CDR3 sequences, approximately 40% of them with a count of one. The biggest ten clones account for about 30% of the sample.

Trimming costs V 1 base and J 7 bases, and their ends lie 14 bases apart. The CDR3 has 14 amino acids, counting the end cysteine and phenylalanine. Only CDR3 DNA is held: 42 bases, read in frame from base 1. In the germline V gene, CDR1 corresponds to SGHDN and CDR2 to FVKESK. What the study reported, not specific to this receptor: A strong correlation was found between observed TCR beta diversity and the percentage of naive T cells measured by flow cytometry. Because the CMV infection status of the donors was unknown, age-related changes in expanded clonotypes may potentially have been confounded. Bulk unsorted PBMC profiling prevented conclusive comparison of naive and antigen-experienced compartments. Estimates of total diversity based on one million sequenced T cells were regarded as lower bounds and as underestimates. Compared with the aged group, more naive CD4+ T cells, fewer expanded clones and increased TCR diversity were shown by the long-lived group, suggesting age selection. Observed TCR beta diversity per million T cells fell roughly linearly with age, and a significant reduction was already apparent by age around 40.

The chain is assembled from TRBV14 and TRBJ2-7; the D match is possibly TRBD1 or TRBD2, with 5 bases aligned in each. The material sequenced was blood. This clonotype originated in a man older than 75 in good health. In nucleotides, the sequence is TGTGCCAGCAGCCAAGCCGGGGCATTAAGGGAGCAGTACTTC. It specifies CASSQAGALREQYF.